The subject of this entry is one T cell receptor beta chain. Its cognate antigen has yet to be identified. The junction and the germline gene differ at one end; a read error may be behind it. TCRbeta-specific cDNA was reverse-transcribed from 500 ng total RNA using a constant-region primer and ProtoScript II reverse transcriptase. The TCRbeta libraries were prepared through three rounds of nested multiplex PCR following a slightly modified ARM-PCR procedure. Each of the first two PCR rounds ran for approximately 10 cycles using multiplex TRBV1-TRBV30 forward primers together with a Cbeta reverse primer. Sample barcodes and Illumina adapters were attached in a final 25-cycle PCR using Deep VentR polymerase. Before sequencing, amplicons between 200 and 500 bp were purified from gel using a QIAquick gel extraction kit. An Illumina HiSeq 2500 was used to sequence the TCRbeta amplicons with 250-bp paired-end reads. The paper's processing steps were these. Reads were quality-trimmed with Trimmomatic v0.33, and paired reads were merged with FLASH v1.2.11 to recover full CDR3 sequences. V, D and J germline segments were assigned to the rearranged TCRbeta sequences by MiGEC v1.2.1b. Clonotype statistics, along with Shannon-Wiener diversity indices, were calculated using VDJtools v1.0.0. Except for diversity analysis, only the 250 most abundant clonotypes of each sample were used in subsequent analyses to reduce sampling bias. TCRdb trimmed the raw reads at Q25, called clones with MiXCR and kept productive beta chains. Every CDR3 protein is listed once, alongside the most common genes and DNA of its rows. In this record, the V and J calls reflect TCRdb's handling and not the investigators' own analysis. The sample records about 20,000 distinct CDR3 sequences, around 79% of which are singletons. The ten most abundant clones make up approximately 41% of the sample.

The record originates from a study of tumor-infiltrating lymphocytes in primary liver carcinoma (dated by TCRdb to 2015 to 2018). Notes on the research overall: The five patients, three men and two women aged 30 to 69 years, had hepatocellular carcinoma (four) or combined HCC and intrahepatic cholangiocarcinoma (one). Across five regions of each liver tumor, along with adjacent normal tissue and blood, the study brought together TCRbeta repertoire sequencing, expression microarrays and whole-exome sequencing. A total of about 35 specimens from 5 patients, comprising 25 or so tumor regions, 5 adjacent noncancerous liver tissues and 5 peripheral blood samples, were covered by TCRbeta repertoire sequencing. Technical replicate repertoires showed high reproducibility, with mean shared-clone rates approximately 0.89 and correlation coefficients above 0.95. The five patients had tumors of stage T1-T3 N0M0, with maximum diameters ranging from roughly 4.2 to 11 cm. To link TCRbeta repertoire diversity to the local molecular phenotype, the roughly 23 tumor region samples were profiled with Agilent mRNA microarrays. Samples yielded roughly 3.5 to 8 million productive TCRbeta reads; read depth did not differ significantly between tissue types. The study at large found these results: Only about 7-25% of top clones were found in all five regions of a tumor, suggesting spatial heterogeneity of tumor-infiltrating T cells. Since the samples were bulk and unsorted, there was no way to compare CD4+ and CD8+ T cell repertoires. Only 4 or 5 patients were included in the study, and the authors note that the findings should be validated in a larger study. A significantly larger repertoire fraction was made up by the top 250 clones in tumors than in blood (p = 0.039). Consistent with antigen-driven expansion, pairs of tumor regions showed higher repertoire overlap (mean approximately 35%) than either tumor-adjacent pairs (around 17%) or tumor-blood pairs (around 14%). Only the TCR beta chain was sequenced, so true repertoire diversity is likely underestimated because unpaired alpha chains were not captured.

From cysteine to phenylalanine, the CDR3 is 15 amino acids long. Of all the DNA, just the CDR3 is kept, 45 bases in frame from base 1. CDR1 and CDR2 (SGHAT, FQNNGV) derive from the germline V gene. Total RNA and DNA were co-extracted without cell sorting from around 20-30 mg of bulk tissue using the AllPrep DNA/RNA mini kit. Surgical resection was performed in China between 2015 and 2016 on a handful of patients with histopathologically diagnosed primary liver carcinoma. Chronic HBV infection was present in the patients, and the patients were treatment-naive at sampling. Five spatially separated regions were sampled per tumor: superior, inferior, left-lateral and right-lateral poles, plus the tumor centre. Histological examination found more than 75% viable tumor cells in every tumor sample. Fresh tumor and adjacent tissue pieces were bisected, with one half stored in RNAlater at -80 degrees C and the other half sent for histology.

The chain couples TRBV11-2 to TRBJ2-5; 7 bases in the junction line up with TRBD2. The source material was liver tumor tissue from sampling region 4. According to the study, the label for this sample's cell subset or site signals: tumor region T4, right-lateral pole. The source of this sequence is a woman aged 30 to 39 with primary liver carcinoma and hepatitis B virus infection. The DNA reads TGTGCCAGCAGCTTTCAGGGACTAACGGAAGAGGCCCAGTACTTC. It translates to CASSFQGLTEEAQYF. When the CDR3 is completed using the reference TRBV11-2 and TRBJ2-5 genes on either side, the full variable domain is EAGVAQSPRYKIIEKRQSVAFWCNPISGHATLYWYQQILGQGPKLLIQFQNNGVVDDSQLPKDRFSAERLKGVDSTLKIQPAKLEDSAVYLCASSFQGLTEEAQYFGPGTRLLVL.